This TCR beta chain was recovered during a study of blood T cell repertoires in COVID-19. In the study overall: Collection of acute and convalescent COVID-19 samples took place in the United States, Italy and Spain.

The table lists this clone with a count of one. In the original workflow: From reference gene primer amplification, estimates of nucleated cell counts were derived. Repertoires were generated with immunoSEQ multiplex PCR, while TCRdb's copy carries only in-frame clones and drops some. The DNA gave D and trimming, while V, J and clone size come from that table. Among about 60,000 clones, more than 65% were seen once, and the ten largest hold about 25%. The J segment lost 8 bases and the V segment lost 0 bases, leaving 5 bases of the junction unmatched. The germline CDR1 and CDR2 sequences are SGHNT and YYREEE (reference sequence). This CDR3 spans 14 amino acids.

Source material: peripheral blood. The sequence came from a human donor in a cohort sampled during active COVID-19. The rearrangement links TRBV5-4 to TRBJ2-7; 10 bases map to TRBD2. The CDR3 region is CASSLEASGRKQYF. DNA for the CDR3: TGTGCCAGCAGCTTGGAGGCTAGCGGGAGAAAGCAGTACTTC.